Presented here are 23 T cell receptor beta chains from one specimen sequenced in a study of brain T cells in children with intractable seizures. This sample's time point: blood from clinic visit 5 months post-surgery; TSC patient then seizure free. Assay used: immunoSEQ multiplex PCR; TCRdb lists only in-frame clones, some missing. There are around 340,000 clones in the sample; over 90% occur only once, and around 6% lies in the top ten. The source was peripheral blood, collected 4 to 5 months after surgery. The receptors stem from a boy under three years old with tuberous sclerosis and intractable seizures.

This chain connects TRBV5-1 to TRBJ2-7; D possibly uses TRBD1 or TRBD2 (5 bases each). The CDR3 sequence is 14 residues long. V was clipped by 2 bases and J by 6 bases, with 15 bases between them. Germline values: CDR1 SGHRS, CDR2 YFSETQ. CDR3 in amino acids: CASSFGTAQGEQYF. The DNA of the CDR3 is TGCGCCAGCAGCTTTGGGACCGCTCAAGGCGAGCAGTACTTC.

This chain joins TRBV6-5 and TRBJ1-1, with D possibly TRBD1 on 6 matching bases. V lost 2 bases and J lost 0, with 13 bases in between. Germline V gene lookup returns CDR1 MNHEY and CDR2 SVGAGI. CDR3 length equals 16 residues. Here the CDR3 reads CASSYLAGAVNTEAFF. CDR3 nucleotide sequence: TGTGCCAGCAGTTACCTAGCGGGGGCGGTGAACACTGAAGCTTTCTTT.

This clone has a single count. The chain uses TRBV12-3 or TRBV12-4 and TRBJ2-7; D possibly uses TRBD1 or TRBD2 (6 bases each). V lost 4 bases, J lost 3 bases, and 10 bases lay in between. The CDR3 is made up of 13 amino acids. The CDR3 loop reads CASSWGAVYEQYF. The CDR3 nucleotides read TGTGCCAGCAGTTGGGGGGCCGTCTACGAGCAGTACTTC.

The chain couples TRBV6-5 to TRBJ1-2; 7 bases are shared with TRBD1. Trimming at V came to 0 bases and at J to 1 base, leaving 5 bases not matched to a gene. The CDR3 spans 16 residues. CDR1 and CDR2 (germline): MNHEY, SVGAGI. As DNA, the CDR3 is TGTGCCAGCAGTTACTCGACAGGGCCCCTTAACTATGGCTACACCTTC. This translates into CASSYSTGPLNYGYTF.

The CDR3 protein is CASSDLGGHQPQHF. The CDR3 coding sequence is TGTGCCAGCAGTGACCTGGGGGGCCATCAGCCCCAGCATTTT. J is TRBJ1-5 and V is TRBV2; D perhaps matches TRBD1 (6 bases). Germline CDR1 reads SNHLY; CDR2 reads FYNNEI. The germline V and J ends were trimmed by 3 bases and 5 bases, with 11 bases remaining between them. CDR3 length: 14 amino acids.

The V call is TRBV19, the J call TRBJ1-2; a possible D gene is TRBD1 (5 bases). V lost 8 bases and J 7 bases, leaving 14 bases between the germline ends. CDR3 length equals 12 residues. From germline, CDR1 is LNHDA and CDR2 SQIVND (reference sequence). The CDR3 loop is CASVGQGGGYTF. The CDR3 nucleotides read TGTGCCAGTGTCGGCCAGGGAGGTGGCTACACCTTC.

The CDR3 sequence is CASSGRWKKNTEAFF. The DNA for the CDR3 is TGTGCCAGCAGTGGGCGGTGGAAAAAGAACACTGAAGCTTTCTTT. V is TRBV2 and J is TRBJ1-1; D is uncertain. The germline V and J ends were trimmed by 4 bases and 1 base, with 13 bases remaining between them. The CDR3 loop spans 15 amino acids. Looked up from germline, CDR1 is SNHLY and CDR2 is FYNNEI.

The chain has TRBV5-1 and TRBJ2-3; 12 nucleotides match TRBD2. V gave up 3 bases and J gave up 0 bases; unmatched junction bases: 14. CDR1 and CDR2 (germline): SGHRS, YFSETQ. The CDR3 extends over 20 amino acids. CDR3 sequence reads: CASSWTSGVTLHTSTDTQYF. CDR3 coding DNA: TGCGCCAGCAGCTGGACTAGCGGGGTAACCCTCCACACTAGCACAGATACGCAGTATTTT.

The V and J genes are TRBV5-1 and TRBJ2-2; D not resolved. Trimming took 0 bases from V and 0 from J, leaving 6 bases between them. The CDR3 is 15 residues long. CDR1 SGHRS and CDR2 YFSETQ come from the germline V gene. For the CDR3, the DNA is TGCGCCAGCAGCTTGGCGGGCCCGAACACCGGGGAGCTGTTTTTT. Amino acids: CASSLAGPNTGELFF.

This chain joins TRBV6-5 and TRBJ1-4; no definite D call. This CDR3 has 14 residues. The germline V gene has CDR1 MNHEY and CDR2 SVGAGI. V was cut by 7 bases and J by 3 bases, with 12 bases left in between. The CDR3 sequence is CASTLPGSNEKLFF. Here the CDR3 DNA reads TGTGCCAGCACTTTGCCAGGATCTAATGAAAAACTGTTTTTT.

The chain recombines TRBV13 with TRBJ2-7; 8 bases fit TRBD2. Per germline, CDR1 PRHDT and CDR2 FYEKMQ (reference sequence). This CDR3 is 16 amino acids long. The V gene end was trimmed by 4 bases and the J gene end by 3 bases; junction bases not matched to a gene: 11. CDR3 in amino acids: CASSYKMAGGNYEQYF. CDR3 coding DNA: TGTGCCAGCAGCTATAAAATGGCGGGAGGAAACTACGAGCAGTACTTC.

This sequence joins TRBV5-1 and TRBJ2-1, with 9 nucleotides matching TRBD2. This CDR3 has 14 amino acids. CDR1 and CDR2 (germline): SGHRS, YFSETQ. V shed 0 bases and J 8 bases; nucleotides not matched to a gene: 3. CDR3 residues: CASSLAREGDEQFF. As DNA, the CDR3 is TGCGCCAGCAGCTTGGCGCGGGAGGGGGATGAGCAGTTCTTC. Full variable domain (remainder filled in from reference TRBV5-1 and TRBJ2-1): KAGVTQTPRYLIKTRGQQVTLSCSPISGHRSVSWYQQTPGQGLQFLFEYFSETQRNKGNFPGRFSGRQFSNSRSEMNVSTLELGDSALYLCASSLAREGDEQFFGPGTRLTVL.

This clone was recorded once. This rearrangement joins TRBV6-5 to TRBJ1-1, with D possibly matching TRBD1 (6 bases). Trimming took 6 bases from V and 8 from J, leaving 22 bases between them. The CDR3 is 15 residues long. In germline, CDR1 is MNHEY, CDR2 SVGAGI. The CDR3, as DNA: TGTGCCAGCAGCCAGACAGGAGGGGGGGTTGGGGAAGCTTTCTTT. Residues: CASSQTGGGVGEAFF.

The V and J genes are TRBV7-9 and TRBJ2-1, with 11 nucleotides matching TRBD2. Germline loops: CDR1 SEHNR, CDR2 FQNEAQ (reference sequence). This CDR3 spans 17 amino acids. The V and J ends lost 1 base and 3 bases, in that order; junction bases with no gene match: 5. The CDR3 region is CASSLETSGILYNEQFF. CDR3 coding DNA: TGTGCCAGCAGCTTAGAGACTAGCGGGATTCTCTACAATGAGCAGTTCTTC.

The V gene is TRBV5-6, the J gene TRBJ1-1; possibly TRBD1 for D (5 bases). Germline assignment: CDR1 SGHDT and CDR2 YYEEEE. The V gene lost 1 base and the J gene lost 11 bases, with 18 bases spanning the gap. This CDR3 spans 14 amino acids. CDR3 region: CASSLWGGTLGAFF. The CDR3, as DNA: TGTGCCAGCAGCTTGTGGGGGGGGACCCTAGGTGCTTTCTTT.

V and J are TRBV4-1 and TRBJ1-5; the D gene is possibly TRBD1 (5 bases). The CDR3 totals 13 residues. V was pared by 6 bases and J by 5 bases, with 11 bases between. From germline, CDR1 is MGHRA and CDR2 YSYEKL. The CDR3 spells CASSLQGDQPQHF. In nucleotides, the CDR3 is TGCGCCAGCAGTCTACAAGGGGATCAGCCCCAGCATTTT.

CDR3 amino acids: CASSFLGQSYEQYF. The DNA for the CDR3 is TGTGCCAGCAGCTTTTTGGGACAGTCCTACGAGCAGTACTTC. The rearrangement joins TRBV11-2 to TRBJ2-7; 7 nucleotides agree with TRBD1. This CDR3 has 14 residues. Trimming at V came to 3 bases and at J to 1 base, leaving 3 bases not matched to a gene. Germline CDR1 and CDR2: SGHAT and FQNNGV.

The chain is built from TRBV3-1 (or the pseudogene TRBV3-2) and TRBJ2-3, with D possibly being TRBD1 or TRBD2 (5 bases each). Germline CDR1 reads LGHDT; CDR2 reads YNNKEL (reference sequence). The germline V and J ends were trimmed by 2 bases and 6 bases, with 12 bases remaining between them. The CDR3 extends over 14 amino acids. The CDR3 DNA sequence: TGTGCCAGCAGCCAACGGGAACGGGGCGATACGCAGTATTTT. It codes for CASSQRERGDTQYF.

A single count supports this clone. The rearrangement uses TRBV4-1 and TRBJ2-7; D may be TRBD1 (6 bases). Germline V gives CDR1 MGHRA, CDR2 YSYEKL. The CDR3 loop spans 15 amino acids. With 3 bases removed from V and 6 bases from J, the gap between germline ends came to 18 bases. The CDR3 here is CASSHSTGTWGEQYF. The CDR3 coding sequence is TGCGCCAGCAGCCACTCGACAGGTACATGGGGCGAGCAGTACTTC.

This sequence joins TRBV7-9 and TRBJ1-2, with 7 nucleotides matching TRBD1. The germline V gene has CDR1 SEHNR and CDR2 FQNEAQ (reference sequence). The CDR3 covers 15 residues. The junction had 5 bases not matched to a gene; V was cut back by 4 bases and J by 0 bases. CDR3 coding DNA: TGTGCCAGCAGCTCGACAGGGTACGCTAACTATGGCTACACCTTC. It encodes CASSSTGYANYGYTF.

The chain couples TRBV25-1 to TRBJ1-4, with 9 bases matching TRBD1. Germline V gene lookup returns CDR1 MGHDK and CDR2 SYGVNS. V shed 5 bases and J 10 bases; nucleotides not matched to a gene: 11. The CDR3 consists of 15 residues. CDR3 coding DNA: TGTGCCAGCAGTACAACCCGGGACAGGGTAGGAAAACTGTTTTTT. Translation: CASSTTRDRVGKLFF.

This clone came up a few times. The chain uses TRBV10-1 and TRBJ2-7, with TRBD1 identical over 7 bases. J gave up 0 bases and V 2 bases, and 4 bases lay outside the gene matches. Germline-derived CDR1 and CDR2 are WNHNN and SYGVQD (reference sequence). CDR3 length equals 15 residues. This CDR3 reads CASSEGTVSSYEQYF. The CDR3 DNA reads TGCGCCAGCAGTGAGGGGACAGTGAGCTCCTACGAGCAGTACTTC.

The chain recombines TRBV14 with TRBJ1-6, with D perhaps TRBD1 (5 bases). V lost 5 bases and J 7 bases, leaving 9 bases between the germline ends. The CDR3 contains 13 residues. Germline CDR1 is SGHDN and CDR2 is FVKESK. The CDR3 DNA reads TGTGCCAGCAGCTCTTGGGGGAATTCACCCCTCCACTTT. Translated: CASSSWGNSPLHF. The variable domain in full, completed from reference TRBV14 and TRBJ1-6, reads EAGVTQFPSHSVIEKGQTVTLRCDPISGHDNLYWYRRVMGKEIKFLLHFVKESKQDESGMPNNRFLAERTGGTYSTLKVQPAELEDSGVYFCASSSWGNSPLHFGNGTRLTVT.